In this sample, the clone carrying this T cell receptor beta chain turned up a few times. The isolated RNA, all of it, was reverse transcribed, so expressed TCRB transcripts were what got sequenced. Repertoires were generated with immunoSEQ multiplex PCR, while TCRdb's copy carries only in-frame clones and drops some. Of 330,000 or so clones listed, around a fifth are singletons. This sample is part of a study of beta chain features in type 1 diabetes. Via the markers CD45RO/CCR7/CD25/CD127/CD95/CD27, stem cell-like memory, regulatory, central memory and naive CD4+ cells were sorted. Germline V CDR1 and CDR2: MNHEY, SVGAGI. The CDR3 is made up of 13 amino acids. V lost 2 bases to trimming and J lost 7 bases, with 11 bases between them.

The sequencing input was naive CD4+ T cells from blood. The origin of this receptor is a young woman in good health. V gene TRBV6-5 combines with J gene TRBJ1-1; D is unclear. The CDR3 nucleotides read TGTGCCAGCAGTTACGAGGCTCTTCTTGAAGCTTTCTTT. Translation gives CASSYEALLEAFF.